A single sample is the source of the 9 T cell receptor beta chains below, sequenced in a study of tumor-infiltrating lymphocytes in primary liver carcinoma (dated 2017 in TCRdb). These reads were obtained on an Illumina HiSeq 2500. TCRbeta-specific cDNA was reverse-transcribed from around 0.45 ug total RNA using a constant-region primer and ProtoScript II reverse transcriptase. Three nested multiplex PCR rounds, following a slightly modified ARM-PCR procedure, were used to build the TCRbeta libraries. Each of the first two PCR rounds ran for roughly 11 cycles and used multiplex TRBV1-TRBV30 forward primers together with a Cbeta reverse primer. The public sequencing data were trimmed at Q25 with fastp and processed into clonotypes with MiXCR by TCRdb, which kept only in-frame beta chains. A single entry per CDR3 protein holds the most common genes and DNA from its merged rows. The sample profile shows about 320,000 distinct CDR3 sequences; about three fifths of them were found once. The top ten clonotypes cover over 15% of the sample.

TRIzol reagent was used to extract blood RNA from unsorted whole blood, while the DNeasy Blood & Tissue kit provided the germline DNA. Sequenced material: peripheral blood. The receptors were sampled from a woman aged 30 to 39 with primary liver carcinoma and hepatitis B virus infection.

The chain recombines TRBV6-1 with TRBJ1-1; no clear D gene. CDR3 length equals 14 residues. The V gene lost 7 bases and the J gene lost 7 bases, with 19 bases spanning the gap. The V gene's germline CDR1 is MNHNS and CDR2 SASEGT. CDR3 nucleotides: TGTGCCAGCAAAGAAGTTTGGGATAGGTGTGAAGCTTTCTTT. This sequence encodes CASKEVWDRCEAFF.

This clonotype has only a few counts. CDR3: CASSRGTHQPQHF. The DNA of the CDR3 is TGTGCCAGCAGCAGGGGAACTCATCAGCCCCAGCATTTT. The V call is TRBV5-6, the J call TRBJ1-5; D perhaps matches TRBD1 (5 bases). Trimming cost V 4 bases and J 5 bases, with 10 bases left between them. This CDR3 has 13 residues. Germline CDR1 and CDR2: SGHDT and YYEEEE. Full variable domain (remainder filled in from reference TRBV5-6 and TRBJ1-5): DAGVTQSPTHLIKTRGQQVTLRCSPKSGHDTVSWYQQALGQGPQFIFQYYEEEERQRGNFPDRFSGHQFPNYSSELNVNALLLGDSALYLCASSRGTHQPQHFGDGTRLSIL.

This clonotype appeared once. A much larger clone is a single base away; this may be a read error. The chain joins TRBV6-1 to TRBJ2-7; D ambiguous. V lost 3 bases to trimming and J lost 8 bases, with 8 bases between them. The CDR3 runs to 11 residues. Per germline, CDR1 MNHNS and CDR2 SASEGT. DNA of the CDR3: TGTGCCAGCAGTGAGGCCCCCAAGCAGTACTTC. Its translation: CASSEAPKQYF.

This clonotype was found many times. This chain connects TRBV10-3 to TRBJ2-7, with 7 bases lining up with TRBD2. The J segment lost 7 bases and the V segment lost 4 bases, leaving 7 bases of the junction unmatched. Germline-derived CDR1 and CDR2 are ENHRY and SYGVKD. The CDR3 length is 13 residues. The CDR3 protein is CAISASGAGEQYF. DNA for the CDR3: TGTGCCATCAGTGCTAGCGGTGCGGGAGAGCAGTACTTC.

Turning to this clonotype: In this CDR3 the conserved last residue, phenylalanine or tryptophan, is missing, so a read error is likely. The chain joins TRBV12-3 or TRBV12-4 to TRBJ2-7, with 8 bases lining up with TRBD2. The CDR3 has 13 residues. Trimming at V came to 7 bases and at J to 5 bases, leaving 7 bases not matched to a gene. Written as DNA, the CDR3 is TGTGCCAGCAAAACGGGAGGGCCGAACGAGCAGTACCTC. As protein: CASKTGGPNEQYL.

This chain uses TRBV6-1 with TRBJ2-7, with TRBD2 as a possible D gene (6 bases). This CDR3 spans 14 amino acids. Germline assignment: CDR1 MNHNS and CDR2 SASEGT. V lost 4 bases to trimming and J lost 3 bases, with 13 bases between them. Here the CDR3 DNA reads TGTGCCAGCAGTGTTTCAGCGGGTGTCTACGAGCAGTACTTC. Encoded protein: CASSVSAGVYEQYF.

This clonotype was counted many times. The chain joins TRBV29-1 to TRBJ2-7; D is possibly TRBD1 (6 bases). Germline-derived CDR1 and CDR2 are SQVTM and ANQGSEA. With 4 bases removed from V and 5 bases from J, the gap between germline ends came to 18 bases. The CDR3 has 14 amino acids. In DNA, the CDR3 is TGCAGCGTTGGACAGGAGTCTCTCCGCCACGAGCAGTACTTC. Its translation is CSVGQESLRHEQYF.

About this clonotype: The junction shows a germline mismatch at one end, possibly a read error. The chain couples TRBV12-3 or TRBV12-4 to TRBJ2-3; 11 bases align to TRBD2. The CDR3 length is 16 residues. CDR3 sequence reads: CVSSSQLAGGTDTQYF. The CDR3 DNA follows: TGTGTCAGCAGTTCCCAACTAGCGGGAGGCACAGATACGCAGTATTTT.

This clonotype was found a few times. This chain connects TRBV24-1 to TRBJ2-5; perhaps TRBD2 as D (6 bases). This CDR3 region has 16 residues. In germline, CDR1 is KGHDR, CDR2 SFDVKD. Trimming stripped 4 bases from V and 2 bases from J, with 16 bases between. The CDR3 nucleotides are TGTGCCACCAGTGAGCCCCGTAGCGGCGCACAAGAGACCCAGTACTTC. As protein: CATSEPRSGAQETQYF.